Following are 23 T cell receptor beta chains from one sample sequenced in a study of blood T cells in healthy people across ages. The second PCR ran roughly 7 to 12 cycles with a sample-barcoded 5' primer and J-beta primers. Each CDR3 protein gets one entry after TCRdb re-called the 5' RACE reads with MiXCR. The table has approximately 1.5 million distinct CDR3 sequences, approximately 43% seen once. Sequences were obtained from blood. These receptors all come from a woman in her late teens or twenties in good health.

This clonotype was seen a few times. The chain employs TRBV6-2 or TRBV6-3 and TRBJ1-2; D is possibly TRBD1 (5 bases). The V and J ends lost 0 bases and 8 bases respectively, with 16 bases between them. The CDR3 has 15 amino acids. Germline V gives CDR1 MNHEY, CDR2 SVGEGT. The CDR3: CASSYSLRQSPGYTF. The CDR3 DNA follows: TGTGCCAGCAGTTACTCCCTACGACAGTCCCCAGGCTACACCTTC.

V gene TRBV27 combines with J gene TRBJ2-1, with 9 positions matching TRBD1. Germline lookup yields CDR1 MNHEY and CDR2 SMNVEV (reference sequence). CDR3 length equals 19 residues. Trimming removed 2 bases from V and 10 bases from J; junction bases left unmatched: 21. The CDR3 coding sequence is TGTGCCAGCAGTTTAATGGACAGGGGTCCGGAGAACCAAGAGATAGAGCAGTTCTTC. Its translation is CASSLMDRGPENQEIEQFF.

J is TRBJ2-1 and V is TRBV20-1; D may match TRBD1 or TRBD2 (5 bases each). The CDR3 runs to 14 residues. V lost 3 bases to trimming and J lost 2 bases, with 11 bases between them. Per germline, CDR1 DFQATT and CDR2 SNEGSKA (reference sequence). The CDR3 nucleotides read TGCAGTGCTAGTACAGAGGGACCCTACAATGAGCAGTTCTTC. This sequence encodes CSASTEGPYNEQFF.

This clonotype was recorded a few times. The V call is TRBV15, the J call TRBJ2-3, with D possibly being TRBD2 (7 bases). The CDR3 runs to 13 residues. Trimming stripped 4 bases from V and 5 bases from J, with 10 bases between. Looked up from germline, CDR1 is LNHNV and CDR2 is YYDKDF (reference sequence). The CDR3 loop is CATSNREGDTQYF. CDR3 DNA: TGTGCCACCAGCAACAGGGAGGGAGATACGCAGTATTTT.

As for this clonotype: An end of the junction does not agree with germline; a read error may underlie this. The rearrangement links TRBV6-2 or TRBV6-3 to TRBJ2-4; D gene uncertain. Germline-derived CDR1 and CDR2 are MNHEY and SVGEGT. This CDR3 has 15 amino acids. The CDR3 DNA sequence: TGTACCAGCAGTTACGATGGTGGGGCCAAAAACATTCAGTACTTC. Translation: CTSSYDGGAKNIQYF.

This clonotype was observed a handful of times. The V call is TRBV5-1, the J call TRBJ1-2; possible D gene TRBD1, 5 bases. The V gene's germline CDR1 is SGHRS and CDR2 YFSETQ. CDR3 length: 14 amino acids. The V gene lost 2 bases and the J gene lost 3 bases, with 11 bases spanning the gap. The CDR3 DNA sequence: TGCGCCAGCAGCTTCAGAGACAGTCACTATGGCTACACCTTC. It specifies CASSFRDSHYGYTF.

The table lists this clonotype with a few counts. The chain links TRBV12-3 or TRBV12-4 to TRBJ1-1, with no clear D. CDR3 length: 15 residues. Trimming removed 5 bases from V and 1 base from J, with 14 bases in between. The CDR3 sequence: CASSPLRRRNTEAFF. CDR3 DNA sequence: TGTGCCAGCAGTCCCCTAAGACGGAGGAACACTGAAGCTTTCTTT.

The gene calls are TRBV6-2 or TRBV6-3 and TRBJ2-1; D gene uncertain. V was shortened by 6 bases and J by 0 bases, with 15 bases between the two germline ends. The V gene's germline CDR1 is MNHEY and CDR2 SVGEGT. This CDR3 spans 16 amino acids. The CDR3 DNA reads as TGTGCCAGCAGCTCAAGACCAAGACTCTCCTACAATGAGCAGTTCTTC. Amino acids: CASSSRPRLSYNEQFF.

This clonotype occurred many times. This chain links TRBV7-9 with TRBJ2-5, with D perhaps matching TRBD2 (6 bases). The CDR3 covers 14 residues. CDR1 SEHNR and CDR2 FQNEAQ come from the germline V gene (reference sequence). The germline V and J ends were trimmed by 5 bases and 4 bases, with 14 bases remaining between them. CDR3 nucleotide sequence: TGTGCCAGCAGCCCAAGTCCGGGAGCAGAGACCCAGTACTTC. It translates to CASSPSPGAETQYF.

The chain recombines TRBV2 with TRBJ2-3; 9 bases fit TRBD2. The CDR3 consists of 15 residues. Germline CDR1 is SNHLY and CDR2 is FYNNEI. Germline trimming cut 4 bases from V and 5 bases from J; bases unmatched to any gene: 7. This chain's CDR3 is CASSAQRGVVDTQYF. CDR3 nucleotides: TGTGCCAGCAGTGCCCAGCGGGGGGTAGTAGATACGCAGTATTTT. The full variable domain, its missing parts supplied by reference TRBV2 and TRBJ2-3, is EPEVTQTPSHQVTQMGQEVILRCVPISNHLYFYWYRQILGQKVEFLVSFYNNEISEKSEIFDDQFSVERPDGSNFTLKIRSTKLEDSAMYFCASSAQRGVVDTQYFGPGTRLTVL.

This clonotype was recorded a few times. J is TRBJ2-7 and V is TRBV4-3, with TRBD1 matching over 11 bases. V trimming: 1 base; J trimming: 2 bases; junction bases outside the gene matches: 7. CDR3 length: 17 amino acids. The V gene's germline CDR1 is LGHNA and CDR2 YSLEER. The CDR3 region is CASSQVSMGQGAYEQYF. For the CDR3, the DNA is TGCGCCAGCAGCCAAGTGAGCATGGGACAGGGGGCCTACGAGCAGTACTTC.

The sample holds many counts of this clonotype. The chain employs TRBV2 and TRBJ1-2; D perhaps matches TRBD1 (5 bases). Germline assignment: CDR1 SNHLY and CDR2 FYNNEI. The ends were cut back, 2 bases at V and 2 bases at J, with 12 bases in the middle. This CDR3 has 15 residues. CDR3 amino acids: CASSEMRQTNYGYTF. The CDR3 region has the DNA TGTGCCAGCAGTGAAATGCGACAGACAAACTATGGCTACACCTTC.

The rearrangement links TRBV12-3 or TRBV12-4 to TRBJ2-7, with D possibly called TRBD1 or TRBD2 (5 bases each). The CDR3 covers 14 residues. V dropped 9 bases and J dropped 6 bases, with 21 bases sitting between them. The CDR3: CASKKGANGAEQYF. The CDR3, as DNA: TGTGCCAGTAAGAAAGGGGCAAACGGGGCCGAGCAGTACTTC.

The chain links TRBV20-1 to TRBJ2-1; D remains ambiguous. Trimming pared 3 bases from V and 0 bases from J, leaving 12 bases between. The CDR3 sequence is 15 residues long. The germline V gene encodes CDR1 DFQATT and CDR2 SNEGSKA (reference sequence). The DNA of the CDR3 is TGCAGTGCTAGGCGGCCGGGCAGCTCCTACAATGAGCAGTTCTTC. Translation: CSARRPGSSYNEQFF.

The gene calls are TRBV5-1 and TRBJ2-3; 12 bases line up with TRBD2. V was clipped by 2 bases and J by 6 bases; unmatched bases: 4. Germline V lookup: CDR1 SGHRS, CDR2 YFSETQ. The CDR3 runs to 15 residues. Here the CDR3 reads CASSFTSGGLDTQYF. The DNA of the CDR3 is TGCGCCAGCAGCTTTACTAGCGGGGGGTTGGATACGCAGTATTTT.

About this clonotype: The junction shows a germline mismatch at one end, possibly a read error. V gene TRBV7-7 combines with J gene TRBJ2-2; D not resolved. This CDR3 is 14 amino acids long. Germline V gene data show CDR1 as SSHAT and CDR2 as FNYEAQ (reference sequence). The CDR3 DNA sequence: TGTGCTAGCAGCTTCGCAACCAACACCGGGGAGCTGTTTTTT. Protein product: CASSFATNTGELFF. Based on the CDR3 plus reference TRBV7-7 and TRBJ2-2, the full variable domain is GAGVSQSPRYKVTKRGQDVTLRCDPISSHATLYWYQQALGQGPEFLTYFNYEAQPDKSGLPSDRFSAERPEGSISTLTIQRTEQRDSAMYRCASSFATNTGELFFGEGSRLTVL.

V usage is TRBV5-1 and J usage is TRBJ2-7; D remains ambiguous. The ends were cut back, 4 bases at V and 2 bases at J, with 13 bases in the middle. CDR3 length: 14 residues. Germline CDR1 and CDR2: SGHRS and YFSETQ. The CDR3 here is CASSADGSAYEQYF. CDR3 in DNA: TGCGCCAGCAGCGCAGACGGATCTGCCTACGAGCAGTACTTC.

In its sample, this clonotype was seen a few times. The J gene is TRBJ1-1, the V gene TRBV27; TRBD1 is a possible D gene (5 bases). Germline V CDR1 and CDR2: MNHEY, SMNVEV (reference sequence). V dropped 2 bases and J dropped 4 bases, with 11 bases sitting between them. CDR3 size: 14 residues. CDR3 region: CASSLRTRGTEAFF. The CDR3 DNA reads TGTGCCAGCAGTTTACGGACAAGGGGCACTGAAGCTTTCTTT.

The V gene is TRBV5-1, the J gene TRBJ2-7; 8 bases match TRBD2. This CDR3 region has 16 residues. V was clipped by 0 bases and J by 4 bases; unmatched bases: 9. Germline-derived CDR1 and CDR2 are SGHRS and YFSETQ. The CDR3, as DNA: TGCGCCAGCAGCTTGGCCAGCCCAGCGGGAGTATACGAGCAGTACTTC. This gives the protein CASSLASPAGVYEQYF.

The chain couples TRBV4-1 to TRBJ2-1; D remains unclear. The CDR3 totals 12 residues. The germline CDR1 and CDR2 sequences are MGHRA and YSYEKL. Trimming took off 1 base at V and 8 bases at J, with 6 bases between the two ends. The DNA of the CDR3 is TGCGCCAGCAGCCAAGTAACGGATGAGCAGTTCTTC. Amino acids: CASSQVTDEQFF.

This clonotype has a count of ten or more. The V call is TRBV7-9, the J call TRBJ2-7; D is unresolved. The germline CDR1 and CDR2 sequences are SEHNR and FQNEAQ (reference sequence). Trimming cost V 5 bases and J 2 bases, with 7 bases left between them. This CDR3 contains 12 residues. The CDR3 spells CASSGVTYEQYF. For the CDR3, the DNA is TGTGCCAGCAGCGGGGTGACCTACGAGCAGTACTTC.

In this sample, this clonotype turned up a few times. This sequence joins TRBV3-1 and TRBJ2-1; 9 bases fit TRBD2. This CDR3 region has 17 residues. The V gene end was trimmed by 0 bases and the J gene end by 4 bases; junction bases not matched to a gene: 7. Germline CDR1 reads LGHDT; CDR2 reads YNNKEL (reference sequence). The CDR3 DNA follows: TGTGCCAGCAGCCAAGATCTCGTAGCGGGAGAGTACAATGAGCAGTTCTTC. This encodes CASSQDLVAGEYNEQFF.

J is TRBJ2-5 and V is TRBV3-1; no reliable D call. The J call may be in error: the DNA end matches TRBJ2-1 better. The CDR3 totals 17 residues. Germline V gene sequence: CDR1 LGHDT, CDR2 YNNKEL (reference sequence). CDR3 nucleotide sequence: TGTGCCAGCAGCCTTAGCTCTCACATCTGGTACCAAGAGACCCAGTTCTTC. It translates to CASSLSSHIWYQETQFF.